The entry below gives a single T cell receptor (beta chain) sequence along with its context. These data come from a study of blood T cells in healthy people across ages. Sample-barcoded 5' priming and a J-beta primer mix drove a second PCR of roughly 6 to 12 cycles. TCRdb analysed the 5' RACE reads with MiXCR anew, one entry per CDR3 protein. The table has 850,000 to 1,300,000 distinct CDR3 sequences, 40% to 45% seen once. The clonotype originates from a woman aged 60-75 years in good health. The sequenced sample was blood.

This chain's CDR3 is CASSYPGDRGGETQYF. CDR3 nucleotide sequence: TGTGCCAGCAGCTACCCTGGGGACAGGGGGGGAGAGACCCAGTACTTC. This chain links TRBV28 with TRBJ2-5; 11 nucleotides match TRBD1. Germline V gene sequence: CDR1 MDHEN, CDR2 SYDVKM. The CDR3 spans 16 residues. V was pared by 6 bases and J by 4 bases, with 10 bases of the junction left unmatched.